This T cell receptor (beta chain) was obtained from a study of Graves' ophthalmopathy and Graves' hyperthyroidism. This clonotype has at least ten counts. V gave up 6 bases and J gave up 0 bases, with 6 bases separating them. CDR1 and CDR2 from the germline V gene are SNHLY and FYNNEI. The CDR3 contains 13 residues. TCR beta CDR3 regions were amplified from RNA transcripts. An opening RT-PCR round employed HTBI primers and preceded a second-round multiplex PCR. TCRdb ran MiXCR on the multiplex PCR reads and lists one entry per CDR3 protein. The table lists around 400,000 distinct CDR3 sequences, around 20% of them singletons.

Sequences were obtained from peripheral blood. The source is a woman under 30 with Graves' ophthalmopathy. The chain has TRBV2 and TRBJ1-5; D gene ambiguous. In DNA, the CDR3 is TGTGCCAGCAGGGCAGCTAGCAATCAGCCCCAGCATTTT. Translated: CASRAASNQPQHF. Full variable domain (remainder filled in from reference TRBV2 and TRBJ1-5): EPEVTQTPSHQVTQMGQEVILRCVPISNHLYFYWYRQILGQKVEFLVSFYNNEISEKSEIFDDQFSVERPDGSNFTLKIRSTKLEDSAMYFCASRAASNQPQHFGDGTRLSIL.